These 5 T cell receptor beta chains were all obtained from the same sample, sequenced in a study of blood T cell dynamics during melanoma immunotherapy. The protocol was immunoSEQ multiplex PCR, while the TCRdb copy is restricted to in-frame clones and leaves out a portion. Seen here are tens of thousands of clones, 87% observed once, and the top ten hold 3.5% to 6%. Time point given: pre-treatment baseline. Specimen: blood, collected from a patient treated with checkpoint blockade. These receptors all come from a human donor with melanoma.

This chain connects TRBV11-3 to TRBJ1-1; D is ambiguous. Germline CDR1 is SGHNT and CDR2 is YENEEA. The length of the CDR3 is 13 residues. V lost 5 bases and J 1 base, leaving 8 bases between the germline ends. The CDR3 nucleotides read TGTGCCAGCAGCGTGGACCCGAACACTGAAGCTTTCTTT. It encodes CASSVDPNTEAFF.

This clone has just one count. The chain recombines TRBV2 with TRBJ2-2, with D uncertain. The V gene lost 6 bases and the J gene lost 5 bases, with 13 bases spanning the gap. The length of the CDR3 is 14 residues. Germline lookup yields CDR1 SNHLY and CDR2 FYNNEI. CDR3 sequence reads: CASRNRPDTGELFF. The CDR3 DNA reads as TGTGCCAGCAGGAACAGACCCGATACCGGGGAGCTGTTTTTT.

The chain combines TRBV29-1 with TRBJ2-5; 9 bases are shared with TRBD2. Near its end, the DNA agrees better with TRBJ2-7, so the J call may be wrong. Germline lookup yields CDR1 SQVTM and CDR2 ANQGSEA. CDR3 length: 16 amino acids. The DNA for the CDR3 is TGCAGCGTTGAAGCCCCCGCCGGGGCGGGAGGGACCGAGCAGTACTTC. This codes for CSVEAPAGAGGTEQYF.

J is TRBJ1-5 and V is TRBV28; possibly TRBD1 for D (5 bases). The CDR3 totals 17 residues. The germline CDR1 and CDR2 sequences are MDHEN and SYDVKM. V dropped 3 bases and J dropped 3 bases, with 18 bases sitting between them. CDR3: CASSLWDSRPLNQPQHF. In DNA form, the CDR3 reads TGTGCCAGCAGTTTGTGGGACTCCCGACCCCTCAATCAGCCCCAGCATTTT. The full variable domain, in which reference TRBV28 and TRBJ1-5 provide the parts outside the CDR3, is DVKVTQSSRYLVKRTGEKVFLECVQDMDHENMFWYRQDPGLGLRLIYFSYDVKMKEKGDIPEGYSVSREKKERFSLILESASTNQTSMYLCASSLWDSRPLNQPQHFGDGTRLSIL.

The chain links TRBV2 to TRBJ2-7; possible D gene TRBD2, 5 bases. CDR3 length: 13 residues. Per germline, CDR1 SNHLY and CDR2 FYNNEI. V was pared by 4 bases and J by 2 bases, with 9 bases between. The CDR3 reads CASSGEYAYEQYF. CDR3 DNA: TGTGCCAGCAGTGGGGAGTACGCCTACGAGCAGTACTTC. The full variable domain, its missing parts supplied by reference TRBV2 and TRBJ2-7, is EPEVTQTPSHQVTQMGQEVILRCVPISNHLYFYWYRQILGQKVEFLVSFYNNEISEKSEIFDDQFSVERPDGSNFTLKIRSTKLEDSAMYFCASSGEYAYEQYFGPGTRLTVT.